This TCR beta chain was observed in a study of blood T cell repertoires in COVID-19. As for the study in general: PBMCs, B-cell-depleted T cells, or T cells were the source of the cDNA or gDNA that made up the material.

Authors' analysis steps: Reference gene primers were amplified, and this amplification served to estimate nucleated cell counts. Assay: immunoSEQ multiplex PCR; the TCRdb copy retains only in-frame clones and omits some. The DNA was the basis for D and trimming; V, J and clone size are from that table. The sample lists over 100,000 clones, around 80% occurring once. CDR3 length: 13 residues. The germline CDR1 and CDR2 sequences are SNHLY and FYNNEI. Trimming took 6 bases from V and 5 from J, leaving 10 bases between them. The receptor was derived from a woman between 65 and 79 years old with acute or convalescent COVID-19. The chain recombines TRBV2 with TRBJ1-4; TRBD1 is a possible D gene (5 bases). Sequencing was done on a sample of peripheral blood. The CDR3 loop is CASRRQGNEKLFF. In nucleotides, the CDR3 is TGTGCCAGCAGAAGGCAGGGAAATGAAAAACTGTTTTTT.